This T cell receptor (beta chain) was identified in a study of OX40 agonist ivuxolimab in advanced cancers. Profiling relied on immunoSEQ multiplex PCR, and the TCRdb table lists in-frame clones only, not all of them. The table has about 40,000 clones, around 90% seen once. The V gene's germline CDR1 is SQVTM and CDR2 ANQGSEA. Unmatched junction bases numbered 16, after V lost 2 bases and J lost 9 bases. The CDR3 consists of 18 residues. The chain uses TRBV29-1 and TRBJ2-1, with TRBD2 identical over 13 bases. The sequence came from an adult with an advanced solid tumor such as melanoma, head and neck, liver or kidney cancer. Material: CD4+ or CD8+ T cells sorted from blood, obtained in a trial of the OX40 agonist ivuxolimab. CDR3 sequence reads: CSVETRTSGRGIGREQFF. In DNA, the CDR3 is TGCAGCGTTGAAACTCGTACTAGCGGGAGGGGTATCGGTCGTGAGCAGTTCTTC.